The rows below give T cell receptor beta chains drawn from one sample of a study of cytotoxic CD8 clonotypes in ibrutinib-treated CLL. Sequencing used immunoSEQ multiplex PCR; TCRdb keeps in-frame clones, though not all of them. The sample holds some 130,000 clones, approximately 85% seen once. Sequenced material: PBMCs, taken after 24 months of ibrutinib treatment. The receptors here all came from a human donor with chronic lymphocytic leukemia. Each CDR3 is given with its conserved first and last residue. A D gene is named only where the DNA matches it firmly. Size is omitted from some rows. Given values are once, few, many or a class for expanded clones.

TRBV7-2	many	TRBD1	TRBJ2-1	TGTGCCAGCAGCACGACACAGGGGGCGGGACGAGATGAGCAGTTCTTC	CASSTTQGAGRDEQFF
TRBV27	-	TRBD1	TRBJ2-5	TGTGCCAGCAGCCCTGACAGGGGACACCGCCAAGAGACCCAGTACTTC	CASSPDRGHRQETQYF
TRBV4-3	few	TRBD2	TRBJ2-1	TGCGCCAGCAGCCAAGATCAGGTCCCAGCGGGATACAATGAGCAGTTCTTC	CASSQDQVPAGYNEQFF
TRBV27	-	-	TRBJ2-7	TGTGCCAGCAGTTTAGAAAGCTCCTACGAGCAGTACTTC	CASSLESSYEQYF
TRBV7-9	-	-	TRBJ1-2	TGTGCCAGCAGCTCCGATACGGGGTCCTGGAGTAGCTACACCTTC	CASSSDTGSWSSYTF
TRBV6-4	-	-	TRBJ1-1	TGTGCCAGCGGGAGGGACACTGAAGCTTTCTTT	CASGRDTEAFF
TRBV7-2	-	TRBD1	TRBJ1-2	TGTGCCAGCAGCTCGACGGAAGACAGGGAAAACACCTTC	CASSSTEDRENTF
TRBV28	-	-	TRBJ2-7	TGTGCCAGCAGGAAGACAGGCCCCGGCCACCACGAGCAGTACTTC	CASRKTGPGHHEQYF
TRBV18	-	-	TRBJ1-1	TGTGCCAGCTCACCACCAGGGTTGAACACTGAAGCTTTCTTT	CASSPPGLNTEAFF
TRBV11-2	-	-	TRBJ2-7	TGTGCCAGCAGCTTAGGTCTCCTTACCGGCGGGGTCTCCTACGAGCAGTACTTC	CASSLGLLTGGVSYEQYF
TRBV11-2	few	-	TRBJ1-1	TGTGCCAGCGGGGGCCAGCCGAACACTGAAGCTTTCTTT	CASGGQPNTEAFF
TRBV5-8	-	TRBD1	TRBJ1-5	TGTGCCAGCAGCCCAGGACAGGGGGATGTTGGCAATCAGCCCCAGCATTTT	CASSPGQGDVGNQPQHF
TRBV19	-	-	TRBJ2-2	TGTGCCAGTAGCCCCAGGGGCCGAGAGATCACCGGGGAGCTGTTTTTT	CASSPRGREITGELFF
TRBV2	-	-	TRBJ1-1	TGTGCCAGCATTTGGTCCGTGGGTGACACTGAAGCTTTCTTT	CASIWSVGDTEAFF
TRBV7-9	-	TRBD1	TRBJ1-5	TGTGCCAGCAGCTTATACGCCGGGACAGGGGCCAATCAGCCCCAGCATTTT	CASSLYAGTGANQPQHF
TRBV29-1	-	-	TRBJ2-1	TGCAGCGTACCGGACAGACGCCCCGACAATGAGCAGTTCTTC	CSVPDRRPDNEQFF
TRBV7-2	-	TRBD1	TRBJ2-5	TGTGCCAGCAGCTTAGGGGACAGGCAGAAAGAGACCCAGTACTTC	CASSLGDRQKETQYF
TRBV4-3	-	-	TRBJ2-3	TGCGCCAGCAGCCAAGATCGAGAGGATACGCAGTATTTT	CASSQDREDTQYF
TRBV15	-	-	TRBJ2-5	TGTGCCACCAGCAGAGATGTTGGAGGGATCGAGACCCAGTACTTC	CATSRDVGGIETQYF
TRBV7-2	few	-	TRBJ1-4	TGTGCCAGCAGCTTAAGAAGAACTAATGAAAAACTGTTTTTT	CASSLRRTNEKLFF
TRBV18	-	-	TRBJ1-5	TGTGCCAGCTCACTACAGGGCGGTAATCAGCCCCAGCATTTT	CASSLQGGNQPQHF
TRBV7-9	-	-	TRBJ1-3	TGTGCCAGCAGCCTTAGTGACAGTGGAAACACCATATATTTT	CASSLSDSGNTIYF
TRBV2	-	-	TRBJ2-5	TGTGCCAGCAGGGTGGGTCCAGAGACCCAGTACTTC	CASRVGPETQYF